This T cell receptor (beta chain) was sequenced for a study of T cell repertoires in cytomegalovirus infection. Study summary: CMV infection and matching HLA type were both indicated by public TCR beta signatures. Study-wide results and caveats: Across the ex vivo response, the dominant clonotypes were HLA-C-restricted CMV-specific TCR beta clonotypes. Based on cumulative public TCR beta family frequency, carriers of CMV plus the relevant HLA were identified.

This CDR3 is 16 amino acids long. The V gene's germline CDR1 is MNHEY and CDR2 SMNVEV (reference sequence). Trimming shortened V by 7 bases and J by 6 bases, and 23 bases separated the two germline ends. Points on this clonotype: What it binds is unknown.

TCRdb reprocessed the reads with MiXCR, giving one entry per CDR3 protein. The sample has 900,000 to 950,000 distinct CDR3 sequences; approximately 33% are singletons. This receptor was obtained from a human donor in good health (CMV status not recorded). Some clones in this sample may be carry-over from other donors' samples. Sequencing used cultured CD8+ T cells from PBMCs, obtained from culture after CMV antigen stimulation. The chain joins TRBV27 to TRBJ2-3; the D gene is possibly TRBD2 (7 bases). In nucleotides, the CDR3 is TGTGCCAGCACTCGGACTAGAGAGGGGGGCGCTGATACGCAGTATTTT. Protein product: CASTRTREGGADTQYF.